A selection of T cell receptor beta chains follows, all from one sample in a study of cytomegalovirus exposure and HLA in healthy donors. Using immunoSEQ multiplex PCR, the repertoire was profiled, and TCRdb retains in-frame clones only, with some absent. The sample's table shows around 70,000 clones. Material for sequencing was PBMCs. The receptors stem from a boy younger than 18 in good health and CMV-seronegative. Each CDR3 is given with its conserved first and last residue. D genes are given only for firm matches. Size is stated for part of the rows, as once, few or many counts, or as a class when the clone is expanded.

>TRBV6-1|NA|NA|TRBJ1-1
TGTGCCAGCAGGGCAAACAGGGCGCCTGAAGCTTTCTTT
CASRANRAPEAFF
>TRBV6-5|NA|TRBD2|TRBJ2-5
TGTGCCAGCAGTTACTCGCCCAGCGGGGACTCAGAGACCCAGTACTTC
CASSYSPSGDSETQYF
>TRBV5-1|NA|NA|TRBJ1-1
TGCGCCAGCAGCTTGGATCATGAAGCTTTCTTT
CASSLDHEAFF
>TRBV7-8|NA|NA|TRBJ2-1
TGTGCCAGCAGCTTAGGACTAACCTCCTACAATGAGCAGTTCTTC
CASSLGLTSYNEQFF
>TRBV4-3|NA|TRBD1|TRBJ1-1
TGCGCCAGCAGCCTCGGGACAGGGTCGCCTGAAGCTTTCTTT
CASSLGTGSPEAFF
>TRBV20-1|NA|NA|TRBJ1-2
TGCAGTGCCACGACAGGCGGAGGCTACACCTTC
CSATTGGGYTF
>TRBV9|NA|TRBD1|TRBJ1-2
TGTGCCAGCAGCTCCCAGGGGGTGATGGGCTATGGCTACACCTTC
CASSSQGVMGYGYTF
>TRBV14|NA|NA|TRBJ1-1
TGTGCCAGCAGCCTCGTGGGACTCCCGAACACTGAAGCTTTCTTT
CASSLVGLPNTEAFF
>TRBV6-1|medium-sized|TRBD2|TRBJ2-1
TGTGCCAGCAGTGCGGGCCTAGCGGGGTACAATGAGCAGTTCTTC
CASSAGLAGYNEQFF
>TRBV7-9|NA|NA|TRBJ1-4
TGTGCCAGCGAGACAGAAAATAATGAAAAACTGTTTTTT
CASETENNEKLFF
>TRBV13|NA|NA|TRBJ1-3
TGTGCCAGCAGCTCGGGGGGACCGGGAAACACCATATATTTT
CASSSGGPGNTIYF
>TRBV9|NA|TRBD2|TRBJ2-3
TGTGCCACCCCGGGACTAGCGGGGGGGACAGATACGCAGTATTTT
CATPGLAGGTDTQYF
>TRBV5-6|NA|NA|TRBJ1-1
TGTGCCAGCAGCTTTCTGGGGAGGGGGGACACTGAAGCTTTCTTT
CASSFLGRGDTEAFF
>TRBV30|NA|NA|TRBJ1-2
TGTGCCTGGAGTCAGATGACAGGTTTATGGGGCTACACCTTC
CAWSQMTGLWGYTF
>TRBV5-1|NA|NA|TRBJ2-7
TGCGCCAGCAGCTTTGGAATGGGAGGCCTCTACGAGCAGTACTTC
CASSFGMGGLYEQYF
>TRBV30|NA|TRBD1|TRBJ1-4
TGTGCCTGGACCTTAGACAGGGGAAGTGAAAAACTGTTTTTT
CAWTLDRGSEKLFF
>TRBV20-1|NA|NA|TRBJ2-5
TGCAGTATAGCAGCTCAAGAGACCCAGTACTTC
CSIAAQETQYF
>TRBV25-1|NA|NA|TRBJ2-1
TGTGCCAGCAGTGAAGAAGGGACTTCGCCTGACAATGAGCAGTTCTTC
CASSEEGTSPDNEQFF
>TRBV7-2|NA|NA|TRBJ2-7
TGTGCCAGCAGCCGCGACTCCGGGGTACGCGAGCAGTACTTC
CASSRDSGVREQYF
>TRBV5-1|NA|NA|TRBJ1-5
TGCGCCAGCAGCTTGCAGGGAGGGGATCAGCCCCAGCATTTT
CASSLQGGDQPQHF
>TRBV6-1|NA|NA|TRBJ1-1
TGTGCCAGCAGTGAAGGGCAGGAATTGAACACTGAAGCTTTCTTT
CASSEGQELNTEAFF
>TRBV5-6|NA|TRBD1|TRBJ1-4
TGTGCCAGCAGCATAAGACAGGGAGGTTCTAATGAAAAACTGTTTTTT
CASSIRQGGSNEKLFF
>TRBV6-6|NA|NA|TRBJ1-5
TGTGCCAGCAGTTCACTAAATCAGCCCCAGCATTTT
CASSSLNQPQHF
>TRBV5-4|NA|NA|TRBJ2-7
TGTGCCAGCAGCTTTGGAGGCGAGCAGTACTTC
CASSFGGEQYF
>TRBV6-1|NA|TRBD1|TRBJ2-4
TGTGCCGGGGTTAGGGACAGGGGGGCCAAAAACATTCAGTACTTC
CAGVRDRGAKNIQYF
>TRBV5-1|NA|NA|TRBJ2-1
TGCGCCAGCAGCTTCCCCAGGGACATGAGCTCCTACAATGAGCAGTTCTTC
CASSFPRDMSSYNEQFF
>TRBV30|NA|TRBD2|TRBJ2-1
TGTGCCTGGGCTAAGCGGGGGAAACAAATGGTTCAGTTCTTC
CAWAKRGKQMVQFF
>TRBV7-9|NA|NA|TRBJ1-2
TGTGCCAGCAGCTTAGTAGGCCGAGGGAACGGCTACACCTTC
CASSLVGRGNGYTF
>TRBV30|NA|TRBD2|TRBJ2-7
TGTGCCTGGAGTGCGAGCGGGAGTGACCACGAGCAGTACTTC
CAWSASGSDHEQYF
>TRBV30|NA|TRBD2|TRBJ2-7
TGTGCCTGGAGCCGCGGGACTAGGGCTTCCGAGCAGTACTTC
CAWSRGTRASEQYF
>TRBV5-4|NA|TRBD2|TRBJ2-2
TGTGCCAGCAGCCTTCGGGGGGCGAACACCGGGGAGCTGTTTTTT
CASSLRGANTGELFF
>TRBV7-2|NA|NA|TRBJ2-7
TGTGCCAGCAGCTTAGCTAGCAACCACGAGCAGTACTTC
CASSLASNHEQYF
>TRBV28|NA|TRBD1|TRBJ1-6
TGTGCCAGCAGGCACGGGACAGGGGGGAGTTCACCCCTCCACTTT
CASRHGTGGSSPLHF
>TRBV13|NA|NA|TRBJ2-7
TGTGCCAGCAGTTCCTACGAAAATCCTAGCGAAAACCACGAGCAGTACTTC
CASSSYENPSENHEQYF
>TRBV25-1|NA|TRBD1|TRBJ1-2
TGTGCCAGCGCAGGGACAGGTGGAGCCTTAGCTAACTATGGCTACACCTTC
CASAGTGGALANYGYTF
>TRBV4-2|NA|NA|TRBJ1-1
TGTGCCAGCAGCCAAGACCCTGGTAGATTAATGAACACTGAAGCTTTCTTT
CASSQDPGRLMNTEAFF
>TRBV7-2|NA|NA|TRBJ1-1
TGTGCCAGCAGCTCCCGGGGGGGCATGAACACTGAAGCTTTCTTT
CASSSRGGMNTEAFF
>TRBV19|NA|NA|TRBJ1-5
TGTGCCAGTAGTATAGCAGCAGGGCAACAGCCCCAGCATTTT
CASSIAAGQQPQHF
>TRBV7-2|NA|TRBD1|TRBJ1-1
TGTGCCAGCAGCGACGGACAGGGGACGACTGAAGCTTTCTTT
CASSDGQGTTEAFF
>TRBV10-1|NA|NA|TRBJ1-2
TGCGCCAGCACTCATCCAACGGACTATCCTTCCTTC
CASTHPTDYPSF
>TRBV18|NA|NA|TRBJ2-1
TGTGCCAGCTCACCAGTACCACCAGCGAACAATGAGCAGTTCTTC
CASSPVPPANNEQFF
>TRBV5-6|NA|NA|TRBJ1-1
TGTGCCAGCAGCTTGGTCGCGGGGAACACTGAAGCTTTCTTT
CASSLVAGNTEAFF
>TRBV7-3|NA|NA|TRBJ2-1
TGTGCCAGCAGCTTAAGCCAGGGTTACAATGAGCAGTTCTTC
CASSLSQGYNEQFF
>TRBV7-3|NA|TRBD1|TRBJ2-3
TGTGCCAGCACCTTGACAGGGGGTTGGTTAGATACGCAGTATTTT
CASTLTGGWLDTQYF
>TRBV27|NA|NA|TRBJ1-3
TGTGCCAGCAGTTCGAGCTCCGGAAACACCATATATTTT
CASSSSSGNTIYF
>TRBV5-4|NA|NA|TRBJ2-7
TGTGCCAGCAGCGCGCCGGGACAAGGCTCCCGTGCCTACGAGCAGTACTTC
CASSAPGQGSRAYEQYF
>TRBV30|NA|NA|TRBJ2-1
TGTGCCTGGAGTGTACGAGGCAAAAACAATGAGCAGTTCTTC
CAWSVRGKNNEQFF
>TRBV1|NA|NA|TRBJ2-7
TGCACCAGCAGCCAACTTAGGCGGGGACGTTCTTTC
CTSSQLRRGRSF
>TRBV9|NA|TRBD2|TRBJ2-5
TGTGCCAGCAGCGTGGACGGGCGGGGGGAGACCCAGTACTTC
CASSVDGRGETQYF
>TRBV27|NA|TRBD1|TRBJ2-7
TGTGCCAGCAGTGGACCCCGTTGGACAGGGGGCCCTATAAGGGAGCAGTACTTC
CASSGPRWTGGPIREQYF
>TRBV4-3|NA|NA|TRBJ2-1
TGCGCCAGCAGCCTCAGTGGAGGGATGAACAATGAGCAGTTCTTC
CASSLSGGMNNEQFF
>TRBV19|NA|TRBD1|TRBJ2-1
TGTGCCAGTAGTACCCTGACAGGGGATGTTTCCTACAATGAGCAGTTCTTC
CASSTLTGDVSYNEQFF
>TRBV28|NA|NA|TRBJ1-5
TGTGCCAGCAGTTTGTCGGGACACCTTTATCAGCCCCAGCATTTT
CASSLSGHLYQPQHF
>TRBV5-4|NA|NA|TRBJ1-1
TGTGCCAGCAGCTTGGGGTCTCCGGGGGGGAGAGTCACTGAAGCTTTCTTT
CASSLGSPGGRVTEAFF
>TRBV2|NA|TRBD1|TRBJ1-2
TGTGCCAGCAGTGTATCGACAGGGAGTTATGGCTACACCTTC
CASSVSTGSYGYTF